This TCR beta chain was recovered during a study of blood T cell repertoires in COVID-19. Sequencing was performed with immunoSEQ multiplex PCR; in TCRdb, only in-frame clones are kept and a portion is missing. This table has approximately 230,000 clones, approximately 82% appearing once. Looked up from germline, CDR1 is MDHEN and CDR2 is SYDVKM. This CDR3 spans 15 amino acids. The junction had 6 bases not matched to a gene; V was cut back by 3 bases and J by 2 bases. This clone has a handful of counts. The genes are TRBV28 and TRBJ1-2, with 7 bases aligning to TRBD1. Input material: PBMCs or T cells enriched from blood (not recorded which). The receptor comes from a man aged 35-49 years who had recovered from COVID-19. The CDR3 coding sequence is TGTGCCAGCAGTTTTGGGTCAGGGGGGAACTATGGCTACACCTTC. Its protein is CASSFGSGGNYGYTF.